This entry features one T cell receptor (beta chain) sequence. The germline V gene has CDR1 MNHEY and CDR2 SVGEGT. The CDR3 has 16 amino acids. V was pared by 0 bases and J by 6 bases, with 15 bases between. Profiled with immunoSEQ multiplex PCR; TCRdb holds only in-frame clones, not every one. The table has some 49,000 clones, roughly 82% seen once. The record originates from a study of blood T cell repertoires in COVID-19. The origin of this receptor is a woman aged 55-69 years with acute or convalescent COVID-19. What was sequenced was peripheral blood. The chain is built from TRBV6-2 or TRBV6-3 and TRBJ1-5, with D possibly matching TRBD1 (5 bases). The CDR3 coding sequence is TGTGCCAGCAGTTACTCCTCTCGAGTTAGGGGTCAGCCCCAGCATTTT. Translating it yields CASSYSSRVRGQPQHF.